This entry describes one T cell receptor (beta chain). What it binds is not known. A junction boundary mismatches the germline segment, possibly from a read error. Germline CDR1 reads SEHNR; CDR2 reads FQNEAQ (reference sequence). This CDR3 contains 12 residues. The data are from a study of cytomegalovirus exposure and HLA in healthy donors. Study outcomes and limitations: Analysis was carried out at a later point, and it linked a missense DCLRE1C variant to TCR beta V- and J-gene trimming.

60 Vbeta and 13 Jbeta primers were used in PCR. The repertoire was sequenced with immunoSEQ multiplex PCR; TCRdb's copy has only in-frame clones and lacks some. The table lists over 200,000 clones, roughly 84% of them singletons. The source of this sequence is a human donor in good health. The sample taken for sequencing was PBMCs. This chain connects TRBV7-9 to TRBJ1-1; the D is unclear. For the CDR3, the DNA is TGTTCCAGCAGCTTATCGCTGGAGGAAGCTTTCTTT. This gives the protein CSSSLSLEEAFF.